What follows are 21 T cell receptor beta chains derived from one specimen sequenced in a study of early T cells in non-severe SARS-CoV-2 infection. From the 5' RACE reads, TCRdb called clonotypes with MiXCR, one entry per CDR3 protein. This sample yields around 50,000 distinct CDR3 sequences, of which roughly 10% are seen a single time; less than 9.5% belongs to the top ten. Sequencing was done on a sample of whole blood. These receptors came from an adult who was a healthcare worker with PCR-confirmed SARS-CoV-2 infection or an uninfected control (not recorded which).

This clonotype was recorded at least ten times. The chain employs TRBV28 and TRBJ2-3; TRBD2 aligns across 13 bases. From germline, CDR1 is MDHEN and CDR2 SYDVKM. This CDR3 contains 17 residues. With 6 bases clipped from V and 2 bases from J, the junction kept 8 bases outside the gene matches. CDR3 in DNA: TGTGCCAGCAGCCCTGTCGGACTAGCGGGGGCCACAGATACGCAGTATTTT. Translated: CASSPVGLAGATDTQYF.

This clonotype has a count of ten or more. The chain employs TRBV2 and TRBJ2-1; 10 bases fit TRBD2. The CDR3 length is 20 residues. Germline CDR1 and CDR2: SNHLY and FYNNEI. The trim removed 2 bases at V and 0 bases at J, leaving 13 bases unmatched. DNA of the CDR3: TGTGCCAGCAGTGAAAACCTAGCGGGAGATCCTCCCCTCTCCTACAATGAGCAGTTCTTC. Its translation is CASSENLAGDPPLSYNEQFF. Complete variable domain (other parts from reference TRBV2 and TRBJ2-1): EPEVTQTPSHQVTQMGQEVILRCVPISNHLYFYWYRQILGQKVEFLVSFYNNEISEKSEIFDDQFSVERPDGSNFTLKIRSTKLEDSAMYFCASSENLAGDPPLSYNEQFFGPGTRLTVL.

This clonotype was detected once. This chain joins TRBV29-1 and TRBJ2-1, with 8 bases lining up with TRBD2. V dropped 6 bases and J dropped 5; count of bases not matched to a gene: 9. The CDR3 has 14 amino acids. Germline V gene data show CDR1 as SQVTM and CDR2 as ANQGSEA. The CDR3 loop is CSVSSGRPHNEQFF. The CDR3 coding sequence is TGCAGCGTCTCTAGCGGGCGACCCCACAATGAGCAGTTCTTC.

V gene TRBV20-1 combines with J gene TRBJ1-1; 9 bases match TRBD1. V trimming: 2 bases; J trimming: 3 bases; junction bases outside the gene matches: 4. Germline V CDR1 and CDR2: DFQATT, SNEGSKA (reference sequence). The CDR3 length is 14 residues. CDR3 loop: CSARTGQGYTEAFF. The CDR3 nucleotides are TGCAGTGCTAGAACAGGACAGGGGTACACTGAAGCTTTCTTT.

This clonotype was seen ten or more times. The chain couples TRBV7-2 to TRBJ1-1; D remains ambiguous. The length of the CDR3 is 15 residues. Germline V gene lookup returns CDR1 SGHTA and CDR2 FQGNSA. Trimming shortened V by 1 base and J by 4 bases, and 13 bases separated the two germline ends. CDR3 amino acids: CASSLGAGRVTEAFF. DNA of the CDR3: TGTGCCAGCAGCTTAGGAGCCGGGCGTGTCACTGAAGCTTTCTTT.

This sequence joins TRBV20-1 and TRBJ1-6; unclear D gene. There are 14 residues in the CDR3. Germline assignment: CDR1 DFQATT and CDR2 SNEGSKA (reference sequence). V lost 6 bases to trimming and J lost 8 bases, with 17 bases between them. Written as DNA, the CDR3 is TGCAGTGCCCGACGGGGAATCGGTGATTCACCCCTCCACTTT. This translates into CSARRGIGDSPLHF.

V gene TRBV20-1 combines with J gene TRBJ2-7; TRBD2 might be the D (5 bases). Deletions cut 1 base from V and 0 bases from J, with 7 bases between. The CDR3 is 13 residues long. The V gene's germline CDR1 is DFQATT and CDR2 SNEGSKA (reference sequence). CDR3 region: CSARGRTSYEQYF. The CDR3 DNA follows: TGCAGTGCTAGAGGGAGGACCTCCTACGAGCAGTACTTC.

This clonotype was counted between two and nine times. The V and J genes are TRBV11-2 and TRBJ2-3, with 7 bases that match TRBD1. This CDR3 spans 13 amino acids. J gave up 4 bases and V 4 bases, and 2 bases lay outside the gene matches. CDR1 and CDR2 (germline): SGHAT, FQNNGV. CDR3 in amino acids: CASSSDRSDTQYF. The CDR3 nucleotides are TGTGCCAGCAGCTCGGACAGGTCAGATACGCAGTATTTT.

This clonotype was detected ten times or more. V and J are TRBV11-3 and TRBJ2-1, with 15 bases identical to TRBD2. V shed 2 bases, J shed 4 bases, and the junction held 21 bases outside the gene matches. This CDR3 region has 23 residues. Per the germline V gene, CDR1 is SGHNT and CDR2 is YENEEA. CDR3 in DNA: TGTGCCAGCAGCTTATACCACACTCCCGGACTAGCGGGAGGGAAGGGTAAATACAATGAGCAGTTCTTC. Amino acid sequence: CASSLYHTPGLAGGKGKYNEQFF.

There are a few counts of this clonotype. The genes are TRBV6-5 and TRBJ2-5; 16 bases align to TRBD2. Per the germline V gene, CDR1 is MNHEY and CDR2 is SVGAGI. The CDR3 sequence is 17 residues long. The V and J ends lost 2 bases and 4 bases, in that order; junction bases with no gene match: 4. CDR3 nucleotides: TGTGCCAGCAGTTACGGGACTAGCGGGGGGGCAGGAGAGACCCAGTACTTC. Its protein product is CASSYGTSGGAGETQYF.

This clonotype was counted only a few times. The chain uses TRBV28 and TRBJ1-2, with 7 bases aligning to TRBD1. Germline CDR1 MDHEN, CDR2 SYDVKM. V shed 6 bases, J shed 8 bases, and the junction held 6 bases outside the gene matches. The CDR3 extends over 12 amino acids. CDR3 coding DNA: TGTGCCAGCAGCCAGGGGGAAGGCGGCTACACCTTC. Its protein product is CASSQGEGGYTF.

The chain has TRBV2 and TRBJ1-2; the match to TRBD1 covers 8 bases. This CDR3 is 12 amino acids long. Germline loops: CDR1 SNHLY, CDR2 FYNNEI. V gave up 6 bases and J gave up 8 bases; unmatched junction bases: 5. The CDR3 DNA follows: TGTGCCAGCAGACGGACAGGGCAGGGCTACACCTTC. It encodes CASRRTGQGYTF.

The chain has TRBV28 and TRBJ2-7, with 7 bases fitting TRBD2. V lost 5 bases, J lost 4 bases, and 20 bases stayed unmatched. There are 18 residues in the CDR3. CDR1 and CDR2 from the germline V gene are MDHEN and SYDVKM. The CDR3 reads CASSPPSVGTGGFYEQYF. The CDR3 nucleotides are TGTGCCAGCAGTCCACCGTCAGTCGGAACGGGAGGATTTTACGAGCAGTACTTC.

Ten or more counts support this clonotype. The V and J genes are TRBV20-1 and TRBJ2-7; TRBD2 matches 13 bases. Per the germline V gene, CDR1 is DFQATT and CDR2 is SNEGSKA (reference sequence). CDR3 length: 15 residues. After removal of 3 bases from V and 3 bases from J, the junction contained 5 bases not matched to a gene. The CDR3 DNA sequence: TGCAGTGCTAGCCCCGGGACTAGCGGGATCTACGAGCAGTACTTC. This encodes CSASPGTSGIYEQYF.

This clonotype appeared a few times. The V gene is TRBV29-1, the J gene TRBJ1-2; D is ambiguous. The CDR3 length is 13 residues. Germline values: CDR1 SQVTM, CDR2 ANQGSEA. V shed 5 bases and J shed 3 bases, with 13 bases lying between them. Here the CDR3 reads CSVKGERDYGYTF. CDR3 sequence (DNA): TGCAGCGTTAAGGGAGAAAGGGACTATGGCTACACCTTC. Supplemented by reference TRBV29-1 and TRBJ1-2, the full variable domain reads SAVISQKPSRDICQRGTSLTIQCQVDSQVTMMFWYRQQPGQSLTLIATANQGSEATYESGFVIDKFPISRPNLTFSTLTVSNMSPEDSSIYLCSVKGERDYGYTFGSGTRLTVV.

There are many counts of this clonotype. The V call is TRBV13, the J call TRBJ2-3; 9 bases agree with TRBD1. The CDR3 extends over 17 amino acids. CDR1 PRHDT and CDR2 FYEKMQ come from the germline V gene (reference sequence). Germline trimming cut 4 bases from V and 4 bases from J; bases unmatched to any gene: 12. The CDR3 loop is CASSYLPGQGWADTQYF. As DNA, the CDR3 is TGTGCCAGCAGCTATCTCCCGGGACAGGGATGGGCAGATACGCAGTATTTT.

This clonotype was detected many times. V and J are TRBV20-1 and TRBJ2-7; D possibly corresponds to TRBD1 (6 bases). Germline loops: CDR1 DFQATT, CDR2 SNEGSKA (reference sequence). Trimming shortened V by 6 bases and J by 6 bases, and 15 bases separated the two germline ends. This CDR3 is 12 amino acids long. For the CDR3, the DNA is TGCAGTGCCTTGGTCAGGGGCTCCGAGCAGTACTTC. This sequence encodes CSALVRGSEQYF.

The rearrangement links TRBV14 to TRBJ2-3; D may correspond to TRBD1 or TRBD2 (5 bases each). Trimming took off 2 bases at V and 5 bases at J, with 14 bases between the two ends. This CDR3 has 15 amino acids. CDR1 is SGHDN, CDR2 FVKESK, per germline. CDR3 in amino acids: CASSQPPGTRDTQYF. CDR3 in DNA: TGTGCCAGCAGCCAACCCCCCGGGACGAGAGATACGCAGTATTTT.

This clonotype has only a few counts. The rearrangement joins TRBV7-8 to TRBJ2-3; the D is unclear. Trimming took 5 bases from V and 1 from J, leaving 4 bases between them. Germline CDR1 and CDR2: SGHVS and FQNEAQ. The length of the CDR3 is 12 residues. DNA of the CDR3: TGTGCCAGCAGCCCTGGCACAGATACGCAGTATTTT. This sequence encodes CASSPGTDTQYF.

This clonotype was counted at least ten times. V usage is TRBV6-6 and J usage is TRBJ2-3; 8 bases line up with TRBD1. CDR1 is MNHNY, CDR2 SVGAGI, per germline (reference sequence). This CDR3 is 15 amino acids long. J lost 1 base, V lost 2 bases, and 2 bases had no gene match. The CDR3 sequence is CASSYQGARTDTQYF. In DNA, the CDR3 is TGTGCCAGCAGTTACCAGGGGGCTCGCACAGATACGCAGTATTTT.

This clonotype was observed a handful of times. This chain uses TRBV7-2 with TRBJ1-6, with 8 positions matching TRBD1. V trimming: 3 bases; J trimming: 12 bases; junction bases outside the gene matches: 13. From germline, CDR1 is SGHTA and CDR2 FQGNSA. CDR3 length: 16 amino acids. DNA for the CDR3: TGTGCCAGCAGCTTGGGGGGGGACAGGAGAATTCAACCCCTCCACTTT. Translation: CASSLGGDRRIQPLHF.